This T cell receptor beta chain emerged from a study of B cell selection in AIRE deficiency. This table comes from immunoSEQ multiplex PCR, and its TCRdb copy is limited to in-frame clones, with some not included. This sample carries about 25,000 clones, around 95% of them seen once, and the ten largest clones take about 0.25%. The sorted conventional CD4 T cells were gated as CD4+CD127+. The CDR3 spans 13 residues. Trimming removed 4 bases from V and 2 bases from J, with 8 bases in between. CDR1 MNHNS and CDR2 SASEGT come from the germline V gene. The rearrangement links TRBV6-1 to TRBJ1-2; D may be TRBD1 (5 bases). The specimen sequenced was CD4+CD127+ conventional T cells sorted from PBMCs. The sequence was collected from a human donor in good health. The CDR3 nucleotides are TGTGCCAGCAGTGGACAGTGGAACTATGGCTACACCTTC. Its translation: CASSGQWNYGYTF.